This T cell receptor beta chain was profiled in a study of CD4+ T cells in melanoma. There are a few counts of this clone. Other DNA sequences from this sample encode an identical CDR3 as well. Data came from immunoSEQ multiplex PCR; TCRdb stores just in-frame clones and leaves some out. Of more than 6,000 clones in the sample, roughly 66% were seen once. J gave up 3 bases and V 2 bases, and 2 bases lay outside the gene matches. The CDR3 runs 15 residues. Germline V gene data show CDR1 as LNHDA and CDR2 as SQIVND (reference sequence). Sequencing input: cells from a culture (not recorded whether cultured in vitro). This receptor was obtained from a human donor with melanoma. This rearrangement joins TRBV19 to TRBJ2-2, with 8 nucleotides matching TRBD2. For the CDR3, the DNA is TGTGCCAGTAGTATATACGGGGGGGACACCGGGGAGCTGTTTTTT. The encoded protein is CASSIYGGDTGELFF.